This TCR beta chain was recovered during a study of shared clonotypes between healthy human individuals. Study results and limitations: Non-shared clonotypes were found to have lower generation probabilities than the clonotypes that were shared by all four of the sorted-subset donors.

This CDR3 comprises 14 residues. The V end was cut by 5 bases, the J end by 4 bases, with 14 bases between. Germline CDR1 is SEHNR and CDR2 is FQNEAQ (reference sequence). In regard to this clone: Antigen unknown.

The genomic DNA of each subset was split evenly across several immunoSEQ plates. Sequenced by immunoSEQ multiplex PCR; TCRdb stores in-frame clones only, minus some. The sample carries roughly 890,000 clones, roughly 92% recorded once. Naive CD8 cells comprised CD45RO-negative, CCR7-positively selected cells, excluding terminally differentiated effector memory CD45RA+ cells. This clonotype originated in a man aged 30 to 45 in good health. Material for sequencing was naive CD8+ T cells sorted from blood. The V and J genes are TRBV7-9 and TRBJ1-1, with a possible D match to TRBD1 (5 bases). The CDR3: CASSPRDLGTEAFF. The CDR3 region has the DNA TGTGCCAGCAGCCCACGGGACCTGGGCACTGAAGCTTTCTTT.